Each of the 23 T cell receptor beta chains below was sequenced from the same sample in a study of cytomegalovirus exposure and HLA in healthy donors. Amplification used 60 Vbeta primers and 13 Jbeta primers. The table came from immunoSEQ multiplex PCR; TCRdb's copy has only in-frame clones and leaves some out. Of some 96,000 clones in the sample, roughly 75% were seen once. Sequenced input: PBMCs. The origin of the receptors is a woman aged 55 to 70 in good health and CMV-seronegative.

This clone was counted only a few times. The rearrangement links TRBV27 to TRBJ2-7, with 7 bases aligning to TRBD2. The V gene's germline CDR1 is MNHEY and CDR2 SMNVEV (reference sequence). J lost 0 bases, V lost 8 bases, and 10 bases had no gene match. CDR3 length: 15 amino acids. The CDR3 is CASGLAGHSSYEQYF. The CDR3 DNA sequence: TGTGCCAGCGGGTTAGCGGGCCACAGCTCCTACGAGCAGTACTTC.

Here the CDR3 DNA reads TGTGCCAGCGAGCTGATGACCGGGACAGGGGACGAAAAACTGTTTTTT. It specifies CASELMTGTGDEKLFF. This chain links TRBV6-6 with TRBJ1-4; TRBD1 agrees at 10 bases. Germline CDR1 reads MNHNY; CDR2 reads SVGAGI (reference sequence). The CDR3 has 16 residues. Germline trimming cut 8 bases from V and 8 bases from J; bases unmatched to any gene: 14.

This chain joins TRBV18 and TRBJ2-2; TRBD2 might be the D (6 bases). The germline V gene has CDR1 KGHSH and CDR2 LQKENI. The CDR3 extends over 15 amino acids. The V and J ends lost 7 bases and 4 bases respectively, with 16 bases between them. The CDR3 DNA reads TGTGCCAGCTATATAGCGGCGCGGGGCACCGGGGAGCTGTTTTTT. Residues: CASYIAARGTGELFF.

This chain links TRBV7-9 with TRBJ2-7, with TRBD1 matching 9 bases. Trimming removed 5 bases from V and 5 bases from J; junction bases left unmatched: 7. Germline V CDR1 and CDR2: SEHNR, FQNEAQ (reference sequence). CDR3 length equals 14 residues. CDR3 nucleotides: TGTGCCAGCAGCCATCCGGGACAGGGCCACGAGCAGTACTTC. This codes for CASSHPGQGHEQYF.

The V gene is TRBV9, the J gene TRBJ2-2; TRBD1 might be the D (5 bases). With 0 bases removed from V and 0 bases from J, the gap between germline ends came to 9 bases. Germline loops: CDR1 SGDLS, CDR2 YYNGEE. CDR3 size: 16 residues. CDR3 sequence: CASSVDPGPNTGELFF. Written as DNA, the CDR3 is TGTGCCAGCAGCGTAGACCCAGGGCCGAACACCGGGGAGCTGTTTTTT. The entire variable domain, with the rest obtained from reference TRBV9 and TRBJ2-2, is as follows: DSGVTQTPKHLITATGQRVTLRCSPRSGDLSVYWYQQSLDQGLQFLIQYYNGEERAKGNILERFSAQQFPDLHSELNLSSLELGDSALYFCASSVDPGPNTGELFFGEGSRLTVL.

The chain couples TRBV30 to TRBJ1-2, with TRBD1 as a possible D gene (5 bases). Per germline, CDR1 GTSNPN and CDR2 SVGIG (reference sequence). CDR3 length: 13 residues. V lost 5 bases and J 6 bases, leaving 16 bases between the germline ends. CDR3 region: CAWSVGGGDGYTF. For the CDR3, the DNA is TGTGCCTGGTCCGTGGGGGGAGGAGATGGCTACACCTTC.

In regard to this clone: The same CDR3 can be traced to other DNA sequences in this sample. The CDR3 DNA reads TGTGCCAGCAGCCCCACAGGGGGCGGTCAGCCCCAGCATTTT. It codes for CASSPTGGGQPQHF. J is TRBJ1-5 and V is TRBV6-5; 9 bases match TRBD1. CDR1 and CDR2 (germline): MNHEY, SVGAGI. Unmatched junction bases numbered 6, after V lost 6 bases and J lost 6 bases. CDR3 length: 14 amino acids.

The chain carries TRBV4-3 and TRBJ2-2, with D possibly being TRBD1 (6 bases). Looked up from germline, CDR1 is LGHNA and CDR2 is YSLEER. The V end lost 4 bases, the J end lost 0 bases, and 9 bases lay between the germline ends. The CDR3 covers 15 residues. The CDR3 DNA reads TGCGCCAGCAGCCTCCGGGACACGAACACCGGGGAGCTGTTTTTT. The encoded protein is CASSLRDTNTGELFF.

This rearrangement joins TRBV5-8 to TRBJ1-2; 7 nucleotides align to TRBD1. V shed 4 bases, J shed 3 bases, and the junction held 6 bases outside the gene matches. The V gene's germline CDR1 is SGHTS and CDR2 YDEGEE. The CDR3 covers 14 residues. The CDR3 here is CASSQQGPDYGYTF. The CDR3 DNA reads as TGTGCCAGCAGCCAACAGGGGCCGGACTATGGCTACACCTTC. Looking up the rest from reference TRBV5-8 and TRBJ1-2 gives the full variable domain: EAGVTQSPTHLIKTRGQQATLRCSPISGHTSVYWYQQALGLGLQFLLWYDEGEERNRGNFPPRFSGRQFPNYSSELNVNALELEDSALYLCASSQQGPDYGYTFGSGTRLTVV.

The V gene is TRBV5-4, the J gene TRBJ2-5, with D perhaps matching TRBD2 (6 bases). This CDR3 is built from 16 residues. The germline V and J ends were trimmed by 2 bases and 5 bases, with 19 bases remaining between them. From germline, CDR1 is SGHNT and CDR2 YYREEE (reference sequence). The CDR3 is CASSFPNRDSGETQYF. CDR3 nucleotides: TGTGCCAGCAGCTTCCCAAACCGGGACTCAGGGGAGACCCAGTACTTC. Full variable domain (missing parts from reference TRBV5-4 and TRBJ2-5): ETGVTQSPTHLIKTRGQQVTLRCSSQSGHNTVSWYQQALGQGPQFIFQYYREEENGRGNFPPRFSGLQFPNYSSELNVNALELDDSALYLCASSFPNRDSGETQYFGPGTRLLVL.

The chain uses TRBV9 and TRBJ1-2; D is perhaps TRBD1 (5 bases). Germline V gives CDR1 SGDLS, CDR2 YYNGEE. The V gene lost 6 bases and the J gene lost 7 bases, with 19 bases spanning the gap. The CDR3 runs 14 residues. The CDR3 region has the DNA TGTGCCAGCACCACCGTAGGGCCAGGGTCTGGCTACACCTTC. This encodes CASTTVGPGSGYTF.

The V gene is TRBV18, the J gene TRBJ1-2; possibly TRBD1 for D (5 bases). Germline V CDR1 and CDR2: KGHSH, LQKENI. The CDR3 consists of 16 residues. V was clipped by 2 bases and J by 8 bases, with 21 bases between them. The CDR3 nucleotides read TGTGCCAGCTCACCATCGCCCCTCGACAGAACCCGCGGCTACACCTTC. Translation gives CASSPSPLDRTRGYTF.

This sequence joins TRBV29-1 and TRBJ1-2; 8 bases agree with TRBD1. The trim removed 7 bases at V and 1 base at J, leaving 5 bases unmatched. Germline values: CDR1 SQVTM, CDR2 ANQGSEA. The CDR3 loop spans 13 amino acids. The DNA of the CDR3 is TGCAGCGCCCCGACAGGGGATAACTATGGCTACACCTTC. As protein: CSAPTGDNYGYTF.

CDR3 coding DNA: TGTGCCAGCAGTTTCAATCCTCAGGGGGATGAAGCTTTCTTT. Protein product: CASSFNPQGDEAFF. The V and J genes are TRBV11-2 and TRBJ1-1, with 7 bases lining up with TRBD1. Germline trimming cut 6 bases from V and 7 bases from J; bases unmatched to any gene: 11. The CDR3 length is 14 residues. The germline gives CDR1 SGHAT, CDR2 FQNNGV.

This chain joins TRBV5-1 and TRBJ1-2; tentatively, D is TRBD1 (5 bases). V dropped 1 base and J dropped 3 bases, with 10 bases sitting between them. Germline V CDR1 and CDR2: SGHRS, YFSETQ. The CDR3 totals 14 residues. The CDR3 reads CASSLSPGHYGYTF. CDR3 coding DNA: TGCGCCAGCAGCTTGTCTCCAGGGCACTATGGCTACACCTTC.

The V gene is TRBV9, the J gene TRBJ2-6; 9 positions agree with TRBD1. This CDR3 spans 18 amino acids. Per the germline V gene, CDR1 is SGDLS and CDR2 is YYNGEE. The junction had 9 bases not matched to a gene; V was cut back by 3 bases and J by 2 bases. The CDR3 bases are TGTGCCAGCAGCGGGAAGGACAGGGGATTTGCTGGGGCCAACGTCCTGACTTTC. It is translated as CASSGKDRGFAGANVLTF.

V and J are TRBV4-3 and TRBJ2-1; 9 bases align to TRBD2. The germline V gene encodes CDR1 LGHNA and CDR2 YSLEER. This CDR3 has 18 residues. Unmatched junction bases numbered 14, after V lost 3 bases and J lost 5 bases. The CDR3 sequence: CASSHSTALAGYNNEQFF. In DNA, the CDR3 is TGCGCCAGCAGCCACTCGACCGCCCTAGCGGGGTACAACAATGAGCAGTTCTTC.

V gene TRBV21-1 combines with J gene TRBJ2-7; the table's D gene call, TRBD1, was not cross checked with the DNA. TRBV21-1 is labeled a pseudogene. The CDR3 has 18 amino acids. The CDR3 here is CASTYRGALGSLFYEQYF. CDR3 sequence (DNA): TGTGCCAGCACCTACAGGGGGGCCCTCGGGAGTCTCTTCTACGAGCAGTACTTC.

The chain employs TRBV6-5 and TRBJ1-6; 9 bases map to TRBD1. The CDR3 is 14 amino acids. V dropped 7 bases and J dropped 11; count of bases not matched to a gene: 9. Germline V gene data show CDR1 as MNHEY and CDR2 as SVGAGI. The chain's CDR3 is CASTSGQGWTPLHF. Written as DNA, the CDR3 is TGTGCCAGCACCTCCGGACAGGGGTGGACACCCCTCCACTTT.

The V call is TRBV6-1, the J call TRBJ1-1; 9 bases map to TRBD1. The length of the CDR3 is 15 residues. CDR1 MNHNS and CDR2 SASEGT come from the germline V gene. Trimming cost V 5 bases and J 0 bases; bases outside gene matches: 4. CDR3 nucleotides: TGTGCCAGCAGTTCTTGGACAGGGGTGAACACTGAAGCTTTCTTT. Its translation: CASSSWTGVNTEAFF.

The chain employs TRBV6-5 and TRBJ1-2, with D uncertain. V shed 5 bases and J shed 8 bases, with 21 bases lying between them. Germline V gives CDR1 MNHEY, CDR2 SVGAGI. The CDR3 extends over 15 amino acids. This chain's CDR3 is CASSLRGAGKLGYTF. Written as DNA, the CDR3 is TGTGCCAGCAGTCTCCGCGGAGCGGGAAAGTTAGGCTACACCTTC.

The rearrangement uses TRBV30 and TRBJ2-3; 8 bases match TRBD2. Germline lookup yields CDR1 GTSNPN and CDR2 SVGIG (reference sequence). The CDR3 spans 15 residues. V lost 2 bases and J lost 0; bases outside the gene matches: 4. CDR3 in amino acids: CAWSYTSGSTDTQYF. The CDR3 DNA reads TGTGCCTGGAGTTATACTAGCGGTAGCACAGATACGCAGTATTTT. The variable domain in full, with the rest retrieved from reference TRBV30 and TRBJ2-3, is SQTIHQWPATLVQPVGSPLSLECTVEGTSNPNLYWYRQAAGRGLQLLFYSVGIGQISSEVPQNLSASRPQDRQFILSSKKLLLSDSGFYLCAWSYTSGSTDTQYFGPGTRLTVL.

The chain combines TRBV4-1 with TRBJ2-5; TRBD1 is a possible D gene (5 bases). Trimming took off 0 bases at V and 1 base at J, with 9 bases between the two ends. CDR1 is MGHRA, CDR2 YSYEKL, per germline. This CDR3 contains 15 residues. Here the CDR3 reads CASSQDGAGQETQYF. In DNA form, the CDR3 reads TGCGCCAGCAGCCAAGATGGGGCAGGCCAAGAGACCCAGTACTTC.